Shown below are 23 T cell receptor beta chains from a single sample sequenced in a study of cytomegalovirus exposure and HLA in healthy donors (dated by TCRdb to the late 2010s). Receptor amplification or capture employed the immunoSEQ multiplex PCR assay. A mixture of 60 forward primers for TCR Vbeta segments and 13 reverse primers for TCR Jbeta segments was used in the multiplex PCR. TCRdb carries this immuneACCESS record with in-frame sequences only. Its versions omit some clonotypes, under half of them owing to an unresolved V gene in the studies checked, with the rest unexplained. The sample data list 100,000 to 150,000 clones, and 81% of these were observed just once. Approximately 4% of the sample goes to the ten largest clones. The source material was PBMCs. These receptors came from a man aged 18 to 29 in good health and CMV-seropositive.

The rearrangement joins TRBV2 to TRBJ1-3; no clear D. Germline values: CDR1 SNHLY, CDR2 FYNNEI. CDR3 length: 17 amino acids. The V end was cut by 2 bases, the J end by 0 bases, with 14 bases between. In DNA form, the CDR3 reads TGTGCCAGCAGTGAACCATATGAGGGAACCTCTGGAAACACCATATATTTT. Residues: CASSEPYEGTSGNTIYF.

The chain employs TRBV19 and TRBJ1-6; D is uncertain. CDR3 length: 10 amino acids. The V end was cut by 9 bases, the J end by 10 bases, with 7 bases between. Germline values: CDR1 LNHDA, CDR2 SQIVND (reference sequence). The CDR3 sequence: CARYQSPLHF. In DNA, the CDR3 is TGTGCCAGGTATCAGTCACCCCTCCACTTT.

This clone was picked up one time. The V gene is TRBV7-2, the J gene TRBJ1-1, with D possibly TRBD1 on 5 matching bases. Germline V gene lookup returns CDR1 SGHTA and CDR2 FQGNSA. CDR3 length: 14 residues. The ends were cut back, 7 bases at V and 0 bases at J, with 12 bases in the middle. The chain's CDR3 is CASKLTDLNTEAFF. As DNA, the CDR3 is TGTGCCAGCAAGCTGACAGACTTGAACACTGAAGCTTTCTTT. The full variable domain, rest sourced from reference TRBV7-2 and TRBJ1-1, is GAGVSQSPSNKVTEKGKDVELRCDPISGHTALYWYRQSLGQGLEFLIYFQGNSAPDKSGLPSDRFSAERTGGSVSTLTIQRTQQEDSAVYLCASKLTDLNTEAFFGQGTRLTVV.

The chain joins TRBV14 to TRBJ2-1, with 12 positions matching TRBD2. Trimming at V came to 2 bases and at J to 8 bases, leaving 4 bases not matched to a gene. Germline V gene data show CDR1 as SGHDN and CDR2 as FVKESK. The CDR3 runs to 15 residues. The CDR3 protein is CASSQLAGGPYEQFF. For the CDR3, the DNA is TGTGCCAGCAGCCAACTAGCGGGGGGGCCCTATGAGCAGTTCTTC.

V gene TRBV5-8 combines with J gene TRBJ1-2, with unresolved D. V lost 0 bases and J lost 8, with 14 bases in between. Germline CDR1 is SGHTS and CDR2 is YDEGEE. The CDR3 consists of 14 residues. The DNA of the CDR3 is TGTGCCAGCAGCTTGGTGGTCGGGGATCGCGGCTACACCTTC. Amino acid sequence: CASSLVVGDRGYTF.

V and J are TRBV5-1 and TRBJ1-2, with D possibly matching TRBD1 (5 bases). The V and J ends lost 0 bases and 8 bases respectively, with 11 bases between them. CDR1 SGHRS and CDR2 YFSETQ come from the germline V gene. CDR3 length: 13 amino acids. CDR3 protein: CASSLGDLRGYTF. CDR3 nucleotide sequence: TGCGCCAGCAGCTTGGGGGACTTACGGGGCTACACCTTC.

This chain links TRBV19 with TRBJ1-1; D might be TRBD1 (5 bases). CDR3 length equals 13 residues. Germline-derived CDR1 and CDR2 are LNHDA and SQIVND (reference sequence). V lost 10 bases to trimming and J lost 4 bases, with 16 bases between them. The CDR3 loop is CATCGGMGTEAFF. CDR3 sequence (DNA): TGTGCCACATGCGGGGGGATGGGCACTGAAGCTTTCTTT.

This sequence joins TRBV29-1 and TRBJ2-3; D may be TRBD2 (6 bases). The CDR3 extends over 15 amino acids. Per germline, CDR1 SQVTM and CDR2 ANQGSEA. Deletions cut 6 bases from V and 6 bases from J, with 22 bases between. The CDR3 DNA reads as TGCAGCGTGGGATTAGGGACTCCCTACCCTGATACGCAGTATTTT. Its protein product is CSVGLGTPYPDTQYF.

This chain links TRBV9 with TRBJ2-3, with a weak D call TRBD2 (6 bases). V lost 3 bases and J lost 0, with 20 bases in between. Germline CDR1 is SGDLS and CDR2 is YYNGEE. The CDR3 extends over 18 amino acids. Here the CDR3 reads CASSAAGYGTPSTDTQYF. CDR3 DNA: TGTGCCAGCAGCGCCGCGGGGTATGGGACTCCTAGCACAGATACGCAGTATTTT.

For the CDR3, the DNA is TGCGCCAGCCGGGGGACAGGGAGCAATCAGCCCCAGCATTTT. This translates into CASRGTGSNQPQHF. The chain combines TRBV10-2 with TRBJ1-5; 9 bases fit TRBD1. Germline loops: CDR1 WSHSY, CDR2 SAAADI. The ends lost 8 bases at V and 1 base at J; junction bases unmatched: 3. This CDR3 is built from 14 residues.

J is TRBJ2-2 and V is TRBV5-1; D gene ambiguous. Trimming cost V 0 bases and J 4 bases, with 7 bases left between them. CDR3 size: 14 residues. Germline V gene data show CDR1 as SGHRS and CDR2 as YFSETQ. Written as DNA, the CDR3 is TGCGCCAGCAGCTTGGTGTCAGGCACCGGGGAGCTGTTTTTT. Its protein product is CASSLVSGTGELFF.

This clone was seen once. The CDR3 DNA reads as TGTGCCAGCTCACCAGGCGGGAGGTTCCGGGAGACCCAGTACTTC. Amino acid sequence: CASSPGGRFRETQYF. The rearrangement joins TRBV18 to TRBJ2-5; TRBD2 agrees at 8 bases. There are 15 residues in the CDR3. V trimming: 2 bases; J trimming: 5 bases; junction bases outside the gene matches: 7. Per germline, CDR1 KGHSH and CDR2 LQKENI.

This chain uses TRBV18 with TRBJ2-3; perhaps TRBD1 as D (5 bases). The CDR3 has 16 amino acids. From germline, CDR1 is KGHSH and CDR2 LQKENI. Trimming stripped 0 bases from V and 1 base from J, with 11 bases between. In DNA form, the CDR3 reads TGTGCCAGCTCACCACCCAAGGACATCGGCACAGATACGCAGTATTTT. It translates to CASSPPKDIGTDTQYF.

This clone has just one count. The chain uses TRBV5-1 and TRBJ2-2; no reliable D call. From germline, CDR1 is SGHRS and CDR2 YFSETQ. This CDR3 is 13 amino acids long. The germline V and J ends were trimmed by 4 bases and 5 bases, with 9 bases remaining between them. The CDR3 sequence: CASSEVATGELFF. The CDR3 DNA sequence: TGCGCCAGCAGCGAGGTGGCGACCGGGGAGCTGTTTTTT.

This clone occurred a few times. The rearrangement uses TRBV15 and TRBJ1-1, with D tentatively TRBD1 (6 bases). The length of the CDR3 is 14 residues. Trimming shortened V by 3 bases and J by 1 base, and 9 bases separated the two germline ends. Per the germline V gene, CDR1 is LNHNV and CDR2 is YYDKDF (reference sequence). CDR3 DNA sequence: TGTGCCACCAGCAGGGGCAGGGGGAACACTGAAGCTTTCTTT. This encodes CATSRGRGNTEAFF.

This clone has only a few counts. V is TRBV7-9 and J is TRBJ2-2; no reliable D call. V was trimmed by 8 bases and J by 7 bases, leaving 8 bases between them. The germline V gene has CDR1 SEHNR and CDR2 FQNEAQ (reference sequence). The CDR3 runs to 11 residues. CDR3 nucleotide sequence: TGTGCCAGCGACACCGGCGGGGAGCTGTTTTTT. Its translation is CASDTGGELFF.

Only one count was recorded for this clone. This chain joins TRBV14 and TRBJ2-5; D unresolved. With 1 base removed from V and 7 bases from J, the gap between germline ends came to 10 bases. The CDR3 consists of 13 residues. Germline V gene lookup returns CDR1 SGHDN and CDR2 FVKESK. As DNA, the CDR3 is TGTGCCAGCAGCCAAGTGGCTTCGTTGACCCAGTACTTC. Translation: CASSQVASLTQYF. Full variable domain (outside the CDR3, taken from reference TRBV14 and TRBJ2-5): EAGVTQFPSHSVIEKGQTVTLRCDPISGHDNLYWYRRVMGKEIKFLLHFVKESKQDESGMPNNRFLAERTGGTYSTLKVQPAELEDSGVYFCASSQVASLTQYFGPGTRLLVL.

This clone was observed once. V gene TRBV30 combines with J gene TRBJ1-2, with D possibly matching TRBD1 (5 bases). Germline values: CDR1 GTSNPN, CDR2 SVGIG (reference sequence). Between the trimmed V and J ends, which lost 0 bases and 3 bases, there was a span of 11 bases. The CDR3 loop spans 14 amino acids. In DNA form, the CDR3 reads TGTGCCTGGAGTGTACCGTCCAGGGACTATGGCTACACCTTC. Amino acids: CAWSVPSRDYGYTF. The entire variable domain, with the rest obtained from reference TRBV30 and TRBJ1-2, is as follows: SQTIHQWPATLVQPVGSPLSLECTVEGTSNPNLYWYRQAAGRGLQLLFYSVGIGQISSEVPQNLSASRPQDRQFILSSKKLLLSDSGFYLCAWSVPSRDYGYTFGSGTRLTVV.

This chain joins TRBV6-4 and TRBJ2-3; D possibly corresponds to TRBD2 (6 bases). This CDR3 region has 15 residues. Germline V gene lookup returns CDR1 MRHNA and CDR2 SNTAGT. Trimming removed 5 bases from V and 4 bases from J, with 16 bases in between. The CDR3 coding sequence is TGTGCCAGCAGTTTTTCCCGCTCGGGGGCAGATACGCAGTATTTT. Translating gives CASSFSRSGADTQYF.

The chain is built from TRBV12-5 and TRBJ2-1; D uncertain. Germline V gives CDR1 LGHNT, CDR2 FRNRAP. The CDR3 length is 15 residues. Trimming removed 0 bases at V and 8 bases at J, with 14 bases between. The CDR3 loop is CASGLVASLGYEQFF. As DNA, the CDR3 is TGTGCTAGTGGTTTGGTAGCATCATTGGGCTATGAGCAGTTCTTC.

The CDR3 DNA sequence: TGTGCCAGCACGGGGGTAGCGGGATATAGCACAGATACGCAGTATTTT. This codes for CASTGVAGYSTDTQYF. The chain carries TRBV6-6 and TRBJ2-3; 8 bases are shared with TRBD2. The V gene's germline CDR1 is MNHNY and CDR2 SVGAGI (reference sequence). V lost 7 bases to trimming and J lost 0 bases; unmatched junction nucleotides: 9. This CDR3 is 16 amino acids long.

The chain uses TRBV4-3 and TRBJ2-5; no definite D call. V was clipped by 0 bases and J by 1 base, with 9 bases between them. The germline CDR1 and CDR2 sequences are LGHNA and YSLEER. This CDR3 is built from 15 residues. The CDR3 DNA is TGCGCCAGCAGCCAAGATTTGCTAGTCCAAGAGACCCAGTACTTC. It translates to CASSQDLLVQETQYF.

The chain carries TRBV25-1 and TRBJ2-5; a possible D gene is TRBD2 (5 bases). Per germline, CDR1 MGHDK and CDR2 SYGVNS. Trimming cost V 1 base and J 5 bases, with 11 bases left between them. The CDR3 extends over 14 amino acids. CDR3 amino acids: CASSELEARETQYF. The DNA of the CDR3 is TGTGCCAGCAGTGAATTGGAGGCACGCGAGACCCAGTACTTC.